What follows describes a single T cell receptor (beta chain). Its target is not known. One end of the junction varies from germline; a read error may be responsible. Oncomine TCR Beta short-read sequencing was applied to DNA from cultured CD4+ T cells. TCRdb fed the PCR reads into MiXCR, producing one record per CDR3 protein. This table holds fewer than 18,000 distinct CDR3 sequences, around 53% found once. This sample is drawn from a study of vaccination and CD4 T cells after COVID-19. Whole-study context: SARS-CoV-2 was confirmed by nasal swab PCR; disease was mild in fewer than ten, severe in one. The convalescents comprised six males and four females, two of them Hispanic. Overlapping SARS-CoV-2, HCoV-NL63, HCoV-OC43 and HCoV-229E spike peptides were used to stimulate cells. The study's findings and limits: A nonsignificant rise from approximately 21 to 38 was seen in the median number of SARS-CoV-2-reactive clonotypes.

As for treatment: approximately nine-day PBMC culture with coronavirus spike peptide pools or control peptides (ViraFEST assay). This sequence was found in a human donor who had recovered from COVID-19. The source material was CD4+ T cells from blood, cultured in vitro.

CDR3 region: CASSSREAFTADF. In DNA form, the CDR3 reads TGTGCCAGCAGCTCTAGAGAGGCTTTTACGGCGGACTTC. This rearrangement joins TRBV7-2 to TRBJ1-2; D gene ambiguous. There are 13 residues in the CDR3. CDR1 and CDR2 (germline): SGHTA, FQGNSA.